This TCR beta chain was identified during a study of T-cell memory formation after mild COVID-19. TCRdb called the 5' RACE reads again in MiXCR, with one record for every CDR3 protein. Of roughly 140,000 distinct CDR3 sequences listed, 11% to 15% are singletons. There are a few counts of this clonotype. The material sequenced was PBMCs or a T cell subset sorted from them (not recorded which). The sequence was collected from an adult woman who had mild COVID-19 (a few samples of this study predate the infection). Cell type and time point are not known.

CDR3 residues: CASSVLREDNEQFF. The CDR3 coding sequence is TGTGCCAGCAGTGTCCTGCGGGAGGACAATGAGCAGTTCTTC. This chain joins TRBV27 and TRBJ2-1, with 8 positions matching TRBD2. This CDR3 region has 14 residues. Germline V gives CDR1 MNHEY, CDR2 SMNVEV (reference sequence). V trimming: 5 bases; J trimming: 5 bases; junction bases outside the gene matches: 5.